These 12 T cell receptor beta chains share one sample of origin, sequenced in a study of a mutant IDH1 vaccine in newly diagnosed glioma. This table comes from immunoSEQ multiplex PCR, and its TCRdb copy is limited to in-frame clones, with some not included. The sample holds 25,000 to 40,000 clones, around four fifths seen once. Antigens for these TCRs are unknown. Documented time point: week 11, during vaccination. The investigators gave 300 ug of mutant IDH1 20-mer peptide in each vaccine dose, together with topical imiquimod. Source: PBMCs, taken from a glioma patient whose treatment included an IDH1 peptide vaccine. These receptors all come from a man aged 25-45 years with glioma.

This chain links TRBV5-6 with TRBJ1-6; TRBD1 matches at 7 bases. This CDR3 is 15 amino acids long. Germline V gene lookup returns CDR1 SGHDT and CDR2 YYEEEE. J lost 8 bases, V lost 4 bases, and 9 bases had no gene match. The CDR3 DNA follows: TGTGCCAGCAGCCTCAGGGGGTATCGGGATTCACCCCTCCACTTT. Encoded protein: CASSLRGYRDSPLHF.

Regarding this clone: The junction differs from germline at one of its ends, possibly a read error. This chain connects TRBV9 to TRBJ1-2; 9 bases align to TRBD1. Germline lookup yields CDR1 SGDLS and CDR2 YYNGEE. CDR3 length equals 16 residues. Here the CDR3 DNA reads TGTGCCAGCAGCGCACTCCCCCAGGACAGGGGATATGACTACACCTTC. It specifies CASSALPQDRGYDYTF.

This chain uses TRBV23-1 with TRBJ2-7; 9 bases are shared with TRBD1. TRBV23-1 is given ORF status, its function remaining uncertain. Trimming at V came to 11 bases and at J to 11 bases, leaving 10 bases not matched to a gene. The CDR3 runs to 11 residues. CDR3 DNA: TGCGCCCGGCGGGACAGGGAGAGAAAGTACTTC. It translates to CARRDRERKYF.

The genes are TRBV30 and TRBJ2-5, with D maybe TRBD1 (6 bases). V gave up 1 base and J gave up 3 bases, with 6 bases separating them. This CDR3 is 12 amino acids long. CDR1 and CDR2 (germline): GTSNPN, SVGIG (reference sequence). The chain's CDR3 is CAWSEGEETQYF. DNA of the CDR3: TGTGCCTGGAGTGAGGGGGAAGAGACCCAGTACTTC. The whole variable domain, filled in from reference TRBV30 and TRBJ2-5, reads SQTIHQWPATLVQPVGSPLSLECTVEGTSNPNLYWYRQAAGRGLQLLFYSVGIGQISSEVPQNLSASRPQDRQFILSSKKLLLSDSGFYLCAWSEGEETQYFGPGTRLLVL.

V usage is TRBV7-3 and J usage is TRBJ2-2; the D gene could be TRBD1 or TRBD2 (5 bases each). V was cut by 4 bases and J by 5 bases, with 14 bases left in between. This CDR3 is 15 amino acids long. CDR1 is SGHTA and CDR2 is FQGTGA in the germline V gene. The CDR3 nucleotides read TGTGCCAGCAGCTCCGAGGGGCCGGGGACCGGGGAGCTGTTTTTT. It yields the protein CASSSEGPGTGELFF. The full variable domain, its missing parts supplied by reference TRBV7-3 and TRBJ2-2, is GAGVSQTPSNKVTEKGKYVELRCDPISGHTALYWYRQSLGQGPEFLIYFQGTGAADDSGLPNDRFFAVRPEGSVSTLKIQRTERGDSAVYLCASSSEGPGTGELFFGEGSRLTVL.

V is TRBV7-8 and J is TRBJ2-1; D is possibly TRBD2 (5 bases). V lost 2 bases, J lost 4 bases, and 18 bases lay in between. CDR1 and CDR2 from the germline V gene are SGHVS and FQNEAQ. This CDR3 comprises 17 residues. The CDR3 DNA follows: TGTGCCAGCAGCTTACGACTATTGGTTTCGGGATACAATGAGCAGTTCTTC. Its protein is CASSLRLLVSGYNEQFF.

The gene calls are TRBV7-2 and TRBJ2-7; 9 nucleotides match TRBD2. Germline lookup yields CDR1 SGHTA and CDR2 FQGNSA. Germline trimming cut 3 bases from V and 3 bases from J; bases unmatched to any gene: 6. The CDR3 spans 15 residues. The DNA for the CDR3 is TGTGCCAGCAGCTTTGGCGGGAGGGCCAACTACGAGCAGTACTTC. It specifies CASSFGGRANYEQYF. The complete variable domain, with remaining parts taken from reference TRBV7-2 and TRBJ2-7, reads GAGVSQSPSNKVTEKGKDVELRCDPISGHTALYWYRQSLGQGLEFLIYFQGNSAPDKSGLPSDRFSAERTGGSVSTLTIQRTQQEDSAVYLCASSFGGRANYEQYFGPGTRLTVT.

The chain links TRBV28 to TRBJ1-5, with a weak D call TRBD1 (5 bases). V shed 5 bases and J shed 7 bases, with 18 bases lying between them. Germline V gene lookup returns CDR1 MDHEN and CDR2 SYDVKM. This CDR3 contains 15 residues. In DNA, the CDR3 is TGTGCCAGCAGTACCCCGACAGCCGGAAACCAGCCCCAGCATTTT. Protein product: CASSTPTAGNQPQHF.

This chain connects TRBV5-1 to TRBJ2-7, with a possible D match to TRBD1 (6 bases). Germline V lookup: CDR1 SGHRS, CDR2 YFSETQ. The CDR3 is made up of 12 amino acids. V lost 4 bases and J lost 1, with 6 bases in between. The CDR3 protein is CASSQGSYEQYF. CDR3 in DNA: TGCGCCAGCAGCCAGGGGTCCTACGAGCAGTACTTC.

The V call is TRBV7-2, the J call TRBJ2-7; TRBD2 agrees at 8 bases. CDR1 SGHTA and CDR2 FQGNSA come from the germline V gene. This CDR3 has 13 amino acids. Trimming at V came to 3 bases and at J to 5 bases, leaving 3 bases not matched to a gene. CDR3 residues: CASSFGLANEQYF. Written as DNA, the CDR3 is TGTGCCAGCAGCTTTGGACTAGCCAACGAGCAGTACTTC. Full variable domain (missing parts from reference TRBV7-2 and TRBJ2-7): GAGVSQSPSNKVTEKGKDVELRCDPISGHTALYWYRQSLGQGLEFLIYFQGNSAPDKSGLPSDRFSAERTGGSVSTLTIQRTQQEDSAVYLCASSFGLANEQYFGPGTRLTVT.

This clone came up once. The chain has TRBV19 and TRBJ2-5; 10 nucleotides line up with TRBD2. The CDR3 sequence is 15 residues long. After removal of 3 bases from V and 1 base from J, the junction contained 2 bases not matched to a gene. Germline CDR1 and CDR2: LNHDA and SQIVND (reference sequence). The CDR3 spells CASSMASGGQETQYF. DNA of the CDR3: TGTGCCAGTAGTATGGCTAGCGGGGGCCAAGAGACCCAGTACTTC.

This clone was counted only a few times. The chain uses TRBV28 and TRBJ1-1; D unresolved. CDR1 is MDHEN and CDR2 is SYDVKM in the germline V gene. The germline V and J ends were trimmed by 8 bases and 0 bases, with 10 bases remaining between them. The CDR3 covers 13 residues. The CDR3 DNA sequence: TGTGCCAGCTATGGAGCGGTGAACACTGAAGCTTTCTTT. This gives the protein CASYGAVNTEAFF.